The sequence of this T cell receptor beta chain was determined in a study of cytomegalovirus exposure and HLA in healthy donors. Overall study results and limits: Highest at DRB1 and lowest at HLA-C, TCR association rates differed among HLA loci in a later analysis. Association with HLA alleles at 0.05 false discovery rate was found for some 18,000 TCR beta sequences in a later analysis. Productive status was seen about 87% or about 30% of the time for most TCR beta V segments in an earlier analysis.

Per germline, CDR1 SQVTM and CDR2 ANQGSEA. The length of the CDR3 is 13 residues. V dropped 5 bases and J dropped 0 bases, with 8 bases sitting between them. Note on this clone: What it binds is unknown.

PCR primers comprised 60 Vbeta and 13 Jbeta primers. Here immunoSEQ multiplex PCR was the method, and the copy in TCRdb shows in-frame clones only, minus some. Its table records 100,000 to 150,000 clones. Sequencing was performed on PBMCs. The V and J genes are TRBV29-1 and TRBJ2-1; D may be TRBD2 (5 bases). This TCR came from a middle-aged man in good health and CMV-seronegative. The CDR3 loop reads CSVRRDSYNEQFF. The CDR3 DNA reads TGCAGCGTTCGTCGGGACTCCTACAATGAGCAGTTCTTC.